What follows are 26 T cell receptor beta chains derived from one specimen sequenced in a study of post-analysis software for immune sequencing data. Study observations and caveats: A few TRBV segments occurring more often in patients than controls included TRBV5-6, TRBV5-1 and TRBV20-1.

Antigens of these TCRs are unknown. Tagging with unique molecular identifiers was a feature of the TCR beta cDNA libraries. In TCRdb, the PCR reads were re-called with MiXCR into one record per CDR3 protein. The sample records more than 500,000 distinct CDR3 sequences, approximately 34% being singletons. Sequenced: blood. These receptors were taken from a girl between 2 and 17 years old with multiple sclerosis.

This chain joins TRBV5-1 and TRBJ2-3, with D perhaps given as TRBD1 or TRBD2 (5 bases each). This CDR3 is 14 amino acids long. The germline V and J ends were trimmed by 4 bases and 6 bases, with 15 bases remaining between them. Germline assignment: CDR1 SGHRS and CDR2 YFSETQ. CDR3 in DNA: TGCGCCAGCAGCCCTGGGACCGCCGAGGATACGCAGTATTTT. Its protein product is CASSPGTAEDTQYF.

This chain joins TRBV10-1 and TRBJ2-1; TRBD2 matches 11 bases. The CDR3 loop spans 15 amino acids. Per germline, CDR1 WNHNN and CDR2 SYGVQD (reference sequence). Trimming at V came to 3 bases and at J to 10 bases, leaving 8 bases not matched to a gene. Written as DNA, the CDR3 is TGCGCCAGCAGTGATACGCTAGCGGGGGGCAAAGAGCAGTTCTTC. Its translation: CASSDTLAGGKEQFF.

The V call is TRBV6-1, the J call TRBJ2-5; 7 bases match TRBD1. V lost 8 bases to trimming and J lost 1 base; unmatched junction nucleotides: 7. The CDR3 runs 14 residues. Germline values: CDR1 MNHNS, CDR2 SASEGT. The CDR3 loop is CASRLGTAQETQYF. CDR3 DNA sequence: TGTGCCAGCCGGCTTGGGACAGCCCAAGAGACCCAGTACTTC.

The V and J genes are TRBV3-1 and TRBJ2-1, with TRBD2 identical over 7 bases. The CDR3 length is 16 residues. V shed 4 bases and J 2 bases; nucleotides not matched to a gene: 8. Germline-derived CDR1 and CDR2 are LGHDT and YNNKEL (reference sequence). Written as DNA, the CDR3 is TGTGCCAGCAGCCCCCCAGCGGGATACGCCTACAATGAGCAGTTCTTC. This translates into CASSPPAGYAYNEQFF.

The chain's CDR3 is CASSLYSGEQYF. In DNA form, the CDR3 reads TGTGCCAGCAGCCTTTATTCGGGGGAGCAGTACTTC. The chain joins TRBV3-1 to TRBJ2-7; tentative D call: TRBD2 (5 bases). Germline V gives CDR1 LGHDT, CDR2 YNNKEL (reference sequence). This CDR3 comprises 12 residues. Trimming removed 4 bases at V and 7 bases at J, with 11 bases between.

This clonotype turned up a few times. J is TRBJ1-2 and V is TRBV5-1; 8 bases align to TRBD1. The trim removed 0 bases at V and 8 bases at J, leaving 9 bases unmatched. Germline loops: CDR1 SGHRS, CDR2 YFSETQ. The CDR3 runs 15 residues. CDR3: CASSLVQGDVEGYTF. The CDR3 DNA is TGCGCCAGCAGCTTGGTACAGGGGGACGTGGAGGGCTACACCTTC.

As regards this clonotype: A read error may produce the germline difference seen at one junction end. This sequence joins TRBV5-1 and TRBJ2-5; possible D gene TRBD2, 6 bases. The germline V gene has CDR1 SGHRS and CDR2 YFSETQ. This CDR3 is 14 amino acids long. Here the CDR3 reads CTSSLGVGGETQYF. For the CDR3, the DNA is TGCACCAGCAGCTTGGGAGTGGGGGGAGAGACCCAGTACTTC.

The chain joins TRBV10-1 to TRBJ2-5, with 10 bases lining up with TRBD2. In germline, CDR1 is WNHNN, CDR2 SYGVQD (reference sequence). Losses at the gene ends were 0 bases for V and 4 bases for J; bases not matched to a gene: 5. The CDR3 is 16 amino acids. CDR3 bases: TGCGCCAGCAGTGAGTCTTCGCCTAGCGGGGGAGAGACCCAGTACTTC. Its protein is CASSESSPSGGETQYF.

This clonotype has more than one count but fewer than ten. The rearrangement joins TRBV20-1 to TRBJ2-5, with D unclear. The V end lost 5 bases, the J end lost 11 bases, and 21 bases lay between the germline ends. CDR1 and CDR2 from the germline V gene are DFQATT and SNEGSKA (reference sequence). The CDR3 loop spans 13 amino acids. This CDR3 reads CSAAVPTYNEQYF. The CDR3 coding sequence is TGCAGTGCTGCAGTTCCTACCTACAATGAGCAGTACTTC.

CDR3 bases: TGCAGTGCTCCGACACAGGGGAGAAAGACCCAGTACTTC. Its protein product is CSAPTQGRKTQYF. V and J are TRBV20-1 and TRBJ2-7, with 7 nucleotides matching TRBD1. The J call may be in error: the DNA end matches TRBJ2-5 better. Germline V lookup: CDR1 DFQATT, CDR2 SNEGSKA (reference sequence). The CDR3 is 13 residues long.

This clonotype was seen at least ten times. The chain combines TRBV12-3 or TRBV12-4 with TRBJ1-2; 7 bases line up with TRBD1. The CDR3 runs 13 residues. The J segment lost 3 bases and the V segment lost 5 bases, leaving 3 bases of the junction unmatched. CDR3 DNA: TGTGCCAGCAGTAGAACAGGGGACTATGGCTACACCTTC. It encodes CASSRTGDYGYTF.

This clonotype was observed a few times. The DNA for the CDR3 is TGTGCCAGCAGCCCGGGACAGTCGTACCAAGAGACCCAGTACTTC. Its protein is CASSPGQSYQETQYF. The rearrangement joins TRBV12-3 or TRBV12-4 to TRBJ2-5, with 7 bases matching TRBD1. The CDR3 sequence is 15 residues long. V was pared by 6 bases and J by 0 bases, with 7 bases of the junction left unmatched.

The V and J genes are TRBV24-1 and TRBJ1-5; TRBD1 might be the D (5 bases). CDR3 size: 15 residues. Germline V gene data show CDR1 as KGHDR and CDR2 as SFDVKD. Deletions cut 7 bases from V and 0 bases from J, with 12 bases between. The chain's CDR3 is CATSPPGGSNQPQHF. The CDR3 DNA sequence: TGTGCCACCAGCCCTCCGGGGGGTAGCAATCAGCCCCAGCATTTT.

The rearrangement uses TRBV20-1 and TRBJ1-2, with D possibly being TRBD1 (6 bases). V dropped 6 bases and J dropped 4 bases, with 9 bases sitting between them. The CDR3 has 11 amino acids. Germline V gene lookup returns CDR1 DFQATT and CDR2 SNEGSKA (reference sequence). CDR3 amino acids: CSAGARYGYTF. The CDR3 DNA reads TGCAGTGCGGGGGCTCGCTATGGCTACACCTTC.

This clonotype came up a few times. This chain links TRBV6-6 with TRBJ1-1, with TRBD1 as a possible D gene (6 bases). With 8 bases removed from V and 2 bases from J, the gap between germline ends came to 15 bases. Looked up from germline, CDR1 is MNHNY and CDR2 is SVGAGI (reference sequence). The CDR3 is made up of 14 amino acids. The CDR3 region has the DNA TGTGCCAGCCGTGGGCAGGGGTTAAACACTGAAGCTTTCTTT. Translated, it gives CASRGQGLNTEAFF.

J is TRBJ1-2 and V is TRBV29-1, with no clear D. The CDR3 sequence is 13 residues long. Trimming removed 1 base at V and 7 bases at J, with 13 bases between. In germline, CDR1 is SQVTM, CDR2 ANQGSEA. The CDR3 region has the DNA TGCAGCGTTGAAGTTCTGCGGGGAGGTGGCTACACCTTC. This sequence encodes CSVEVLRGGGYTF.

V usage is TRBV18 and J usage is TRBJ1-2; D gene unclear. CDR1 and CDR2 from the germline V gene are KGHSH and LQKENI. This CDR3 has 13 residues. V lost 3 bases and J lost 7, with 12 bases in between. CDR3 amino acids: CASSPQLDGGYTF. Here the CDR3 DNA reads TGTGCCAGCTCACCCCAATTGGACGGTGGCTACACCTTC.

This chain connects TRBV9 to TRBJ2-1; 8 nucleotides match TRBD2. Germline V lookup: CDR1 SGDLS, CDR2 YYNGEE. The V and J ends lost 0 bases and 5 bases, in that order; junction bases with no gene match: 13. The CDR3 is 18 amino acids. The CDR3 spells CASSVALAGPVENNEQFF. The CDR3 coding sequence is TGTGCCAGCAGCGTAGCGCTAGCGGGTCCCGTAGAGAACAATGAGCAGTTCTTC.

This clonotype has only a few counts. V and J are TRBV14 and TRBJ2-6; D is possibly TRBD1 (6 bases). The CDR3 has 19 residues. The V end lost 4 bases, the J end lost 0 bases, and 19 bases lay between the germline ends. Germline CDR1 is SGHDN and CDR2 is FVKESK. The CDR3 here is CASSPTRGHRSSGANVLTF. The CDR3 coding sequence is TGTGCCAGCAGCCCCACCAGGGGACATCGAAGCTCTGGGGCCAACGTCCTGACTTTC.

The chain has TRBV5-1 and TRBJ2-3; TRBD1 aligns across 10 bases. The ends lost 4 bases at V and 5 bases at J; junction bases unmatched: 10. The length of the CDR3 is 16 residues. Germline V gene lookup returns CDR1 SGHRS and CDR2 YFSETQ. This CDR3 is CASSPEGQGPVDTQYF. The CDR3 DNA reads as TGCGCCAGCAGCCCAGAGGGACAGGGGCCGGTAGATACGCAGTATTTT.

The CDR3 DNA follows: TGTGCCAGCAGCGAGGTTCAGACCCAGTACTTC. Its translation: CASSEVQTQYF. The rearrangement links TRBV2 to TRBJ2-5, with D unclear. With 6 bases removed from V and 6 bases from J, the gap between germline ends came to 8 bases. Germline V CDR1 and CDR2: SNHLY, FYNNEI. CDR3 length: 11 residues. Full variable domain (outside the CDR3, taken from reference TRBV2 and TRBJ2-5): EPEVTQTPSHQVTQMGQEVILRCVPISNHLYFYWYRQILGQKVEFLVSFYNNEISEKSEIFDDQFSVERPDGSNFTLKIRSTKLEDSAMYFCASSEVQTQYFGPGTRLLVL.

This clonotype was seen just once. The rearrangement links TRBV5-1 to TRBJ2-1; 13 positions agree with TRBD2. CDR1 is SGHRS and CDR2 is YFSETQ in the germline V gene. The CDR3 runs to 15 residues. V lost 5 bases, J lost 5 bases, and 4 bases stayed unmatched. The CDR3 DNA reads as TGCGCCAGCAGGCCCGGGACTAGCGGGGACAATGAGCAGTTCTTC. It yields the protein CASRPGTSGDNEQFF.

There are a few counts of this clonotype. The V and J genes are TRBV4-1 and TRBJ2-1; 8 positions match TRBD2. Unmatched junction bases numbered 4, after V lost 1 base and J lost 2 bases. CDR1 and CDR2 (germline): MGHRA, YSYEKL. This CDR3 comprises 16 residues. CDR3 nucleotides: TGCGCCAGCAGCCAAGTCTTGCGGGGGGCCTACAATGAGCAGTTCTTC. It translates to CASSQVLRGAYNEQFF.

A few counts support this clonotype. The chain has TRBV2 and TRBJ2-1; D is unresolved. V shed 8 bases and J shed 0 bases, with 11 bases lying between them. This CDR3 spans 14 amino acids. Germline V CDR1 and CDR2: SNHLY, FYNNEI. This CDR3 reads CASCPGRSYNEQFF. The CDR3 DNA reads TGTGCCAGCTGCCCCGGACGCTCCTACAATGAGCAGTTCTTC. Drawing the rest from reference TRBV2 and TRBJ2-1, the complete variable domain is EPEVTQTPSHQVTQMGQEVILRCVPISNHLYFYWYRQILGQKVEFLVSFYNNEISEKSEIFDDQFSVERPDGSNFTLKIRSTKLEDSAMYFCASCPGRSYNEQFFGPGTRLTVL.

The rearrangement joins TRBV5-1 to TRBJ1-2, with 9 bases identical to TRBD1. The CDR3 spans 13 residues. Germline V gene data show CDR1 as SGHRS and CDR2 as YFSETQ. V was clipped by 6 bases and J by 6 bases; unmatched bases: 6. CDR3 sequence: CASIGQGMDGYTF. The DNA for the CDR3 is TGCGCCAGCATTGGACAGGGGATGGATGGCTACACCTTC.

This chain joins TRBV5-1 and TRBJ2-1; tentative D call: TRBD2 (6 bases). The CDR3 sequence is 11 residues long. Germline V gives CDR1 SGHRS, CDR2 YFSETQ. V lost 7 bases and J 9 bases, leaving 11 bases between the germline ends. The CDR3 coding sequence is TGCGCCAGCTCCGGGGGAGCTGAGCAGTTCTTC. It yields the protein CASSGGAEQFF.